These 3 T cell receptor beta chains came from one sample sequenced in a study of cytomegalovirus exposure and HLA in healthy donors. Generated by immunoSEQ multiplex PCR, the TCRdb table keeps only in-frame clones and is missing some. This table has about 310,000 clones, approximately 86% appearing once. Sequenced material: PBMCs. The receptors here all came from a young man in good health and CMV-seronegative.

The chain uses TRBV11-2 and TRBJ2-1, with D possibly TRBD1 on 6 matching bases. CDR3 length: 14 amino acids. Germline CDR1 is SGHAT and CDR2 is FQNNGV. Trimming removed 5 bases at V and 9 bases at J, with 17 bases between. CDR3 bases: TGTGCCAGCAGCCCTACCACAGGGTCCGGTGAGCAGTTCTTC. This sequence encodes CASSPTTGSGEQFF.

This chain connects TRBV4-1 to TRBJ2-1, with a possible D match to TRBD2 (6 bases). The CDR3 consists of 15 residues. Germline V gene data show CDR1 as MGHRA and CDR2 as YSYEKL. V was trimmed by 5 bases and J by 0 bases, leaving 11 bases between them. The CDR3 coding sequence is TGCGCCAGCAGCTCTGTTAGCGGCTCCTACAATGAGCAGTTCTTC. Its translation: CASSSVSGSYNEQFF.

CDR3 DNA sequence: TGTGCCAGCAGAGAGGACAGAATGAACACCGGGGAGCTGTTTTTT. Residues: CASREDRMNTGELFF. The chain carries TRBV6-1 and TRBJ2-2, with D maybe TRBD1 (6 bases). The length of the CDR3 is 15 residues. V lost 6 bases, J lost 1 base, and 12 bases lay in between. Germline V gene sequence: CDR1 MNHNS, CDR2 SASEGT.